The present entry profiles one T cell receptor (beta chain) with its context. TCRdb's copy holds only in-frame clones and misses some; the assay was immunoSEQ multiplex PCR. The sample carries some 300,000 clones, about 90% recorded once. The CDR3 runs to 16 residues. Between the trimmed V and J ends, which lost 3 bases and 7 bases, there was a span of 19 bases. The V gene's germline CDR1 is SGHNT and CDR2 YYREEE (reference sequence). This sample is drawn from a study of blood T cell repertoires in COVID-19. Study-level information: PBMCs, B-cell-depleted T cells, or T cells were the source of the cDNA or gDNA that made up the material.

The V gene is TRBV5-4, the J gene TRBJ2-2; perhaps TRBD1 as D (6 bases). The source of this sequence is a woman aged 45-60 years who had been exposed to COVID-19. Source material: PBMCs or T cells enriched from blood (not recorded which). As DNA, the CDR3 is TGTGCCAGCAGCTCAACGAGGGGTCAGGACAGCGGGGAGCTGTTTTTT. This gives the protein CASSSTRGQDSGELFF.